Below, 15 T cell receptor beta chains from the same sample are listed, as sequenced in a study of blood T cells in healthy people across ages. Alongside a J-beta primer mix, a sample-barcoded 5' primer served in a second PCR lasting about 6 to 11 cycles. TCRdb independently ran MiXCR on the 5' RACE reads; one entry per CDR3 protein. The data hold some 800,000 distinct CDR3 sequences, with 25% observed a single time. In addition, the sample was reused for a study of T cells of mothers and their children.

Specimen: blood. Source of these receptors: a boy aged 5-17 years in good health.

Ten or more counts support this clonotype. This chain connects TRBV20-1 to TRBJ2-5; the match to TRBD2 covers 14 bases. Germline V CDR1 and CDR2: DFQATT, SNEGSKA (reference sequence). V lost 6 bases to trimming and J lost 5 bases; unmatched junction nucleotides: 2. The CDR3 contains 13 residues. Here the CDR3 reads CSARLAGGETQYF. CDR3 coding DNA: TGCAGTGCAAGACTAGCGGGGGGGGAGACCCAGTACTTC.

The chain is built from TRBV5-1 and TRBJ2-5; 8 bases map to TRBD2. V dropped 0 bases and J dropped 4; count of bases not matched to a gene: 5. The CDR3 length is 15 residues. CDR1 is SGHRS and CDR2 is YFSETQ in the germline V gene. CDR3 nucleotide sequence: TGCGCCAGCAGCTTGGACGGACTAGCTTCAGAGACCCAGTACTTC. Encoded protein: CASSLDGLASETQYF.

This clonotype was counted between two and nine times. The conserved closing phenylalanine or tryptophan is absent in this CDR3, likely reflecting a read error. The chain employs TRBV7-2 and TRBJ1-1, with a weak D call TRBD1 (6 bases). Germline CDR1 reads SGHTA; CDR2 reads FQGNSA. V lost 0 bases to trimming and J lost 7 bases, with 21 bases between them. The length of the CDR3 is 17 residues. The CDR3 is CASSLAGDPQGLGEAFL. CDR3 in DNA: TGTGCCAGCAGCTTAGCGGGGGACCCACAGGGTCTGGGTGAAGCTTTCCTT.

This clonotype appeared a few times. The rearrangement joins TRBV20-1 to TRBJ2-7, with 7 bases that match TRBD2. Germline V lookup: CDR1 DFQATT, CDR2 SNEGSKA (reference sequence). The CDR3 covers 12 residues. DNA for the CDR3: TGCAGCGCGGGGGACGGTACCTACGAGCAGTACTTC. This gives the protein CSAGDGTYEQYF.

The V and J genes are TRBV6-2 or TRBV6-3 and TRBJ2-7; TRBD1 matches at 9 bases. CDR3 length equals 16 residues. Per germline, CDR1 MNHEY and CDR2 SVGEGT. J lost 3 bases, V lost 6 bases, and 12 bases had no gene match. The CDR3 region has the DNA TGTGCCAGCAGCCCACCCCCCGGGACAGGGAGCTACGAGCAGTACTTC. Its protein product is CASSPPPGTGSYEQYF.

This clonotype was found a few times. The genes are TRBV29-1 and TRBJ1-3; D is uncertain. The V and J ends lost 7 bases and 1 base respectively, with 20 bases between them. CDR3 size: 16 residues. Germline V gene lookup returns CDR1 SQVTM and CDR2 ANQGSEA. This CDR3 reads CSATDAYRNSGNTIYF. CDR3 coding DNA: TGCAGCGCCACGGACGCATACCGAAATTCTGGAAACACCATATATTTT.

The gene calls are TRBV7-3 and TRBJ2-1, with D possibly being TRBD1 or TRBD2 (6 bases each). The germline V gene encodes CDR1 SGHTA and CDR2 FQGTGA. CDR3 length: 16 residues. V shed 1 base and J shed 6 bases, with 16 bases lying between them. CDR3 loop: CASSLSGGHKANEQFF. The CDR3 bases are TGTGCCAGCAGCTTAAGTGGGGGGCACAAGGCCAATGAGCAGTTCTTC.

V gene TRBV5-1 combines with J gene TRBJ1-6; D gene unclear. The CDR3 contains 15 residues. With 5 bases removed from V and 7 bases from J, the gap between germline ends came to 16 bases. CDR1 is SGHRS and CDR2 is YFSETQ in the germline V gene. CDR3 nucleotide sequence: TGCGCCAGCAGTTCGACCGGTGAGACCAATTCACCCCTCCACTTT. It translates to CASSSTGETNSPLHF.

The chain has TRBV27 and TRBJ2-4; TRBD2 matches at 7 bases. Germline trimming cut 3 bases from V and 4 bases from J; bases unmatched to any gene: 6. Germline V lookup: CDR1 MNHEY, CDR2 SMNVEV (reference sequence). The CDR3 totals 15 residues. Written as DNA, the CDR3 is TGTGCCAGCAGTTTCAGCGGGAAATCGAAAAACATTCAGTACTTC. It codes for CASSFSGKSKNIQYF.

This clonotype was found a few times. This chain uses TRBV20-1 with TRBJ2-7; TRBD2 matches at 12 bases. The CDR3 contains 18 residues. Germline CDR1 is DFQATT and CDR2 is SNEGSKA (reference sequence). With 0 bases clipped from V and 2 bases from J, the junction kept 11 bases outside the gene matches. The CDR3 protein is CSARDGEAASGRAYEQYF. In DNA form, the CDR3 reads TGCAGTGCTAGAGATGGTGAGGCGGCTAGCGGGAGGGCCTACGAGCAGTACTTC.

This clonotype was observed a handful of times. This chain links TRBV28 with TRBJ2-5; 8 bases map to TRBD2. The end of the DNA fits TRBJ2-7 better, so the J call may be wrong. Germline CDR1 and CDR2: MDHEN and SYDVKM. The CDR3 has 13 residues. The CDR3 here is CASTGGVSYEQYF. CDR3 DNA: TGTGCCAGCACGGGAGGGGTATCCTACGAGCAGTACTTC.

The genes are TRBV7-9 and TRBJ2-2; D is ambiguous. Looked up from germline, CDR1 is SEHNR and CDR2 is FQNEAQ (reference sequence). Trimming cost V 5 bases and J 3 bases, with 19 bases left between them. This CDR3 comprises 17 residues. CDR3 DNA sequence: TGTGCCAGCAGCACCGCCCTTTCGGAGCCCGACACCGGGGAGCTGTTTTTT. Translation gives CASSTALSEPDTGELFF.

The gene calls are TRBV15 and TRBJ2-1; D possibly corresponds to TRBD2 (7 bases). Germline V gene sequence: CDR1 LNHNV, CDR2 YYDKDF (reference sequence). Trimming removed 6 bases from V and 12 bases from J, with 24 bases in between. This CDR3 comprises 15 residues. The CDR3: CATRKGQREVAGQFF. The CDR3 bases are TGTGCCACCAGGAAAGGACAGCGGGAAGTGGCTGGGCAGTTCTTC.

The rearrangement uses TRBV4-1 and TRBJ2-1; D gene uncertain. The V end lost 6 bases, the J end lost 3 bases, and 15 bases lay between the germline ends. The CDR3 is 15 residues long. Germline CDR1 MGHRA, CDR2 YSYEKL. CDR3 sequence: CASSLGASFYNEQFF. In DNA, the CDR3 is TGCGCCAGCAGTCTTGGAGCCAGCTTCTACAATGAGCAGTTCTTC.

This chain joins TRBV19 and TRBJ1-1, with unresolved D. The CDR3 has 14 amino acids. The germline CDR1 and CDR2 sequences are LNHDA and SQIVND (reference sequence). V was trimmed by 5 bases and J by 4 bases, leaving 14 bases between them. In nucleotides, the CDR3 is TGTGCCAGTAGTCCCAGGAGGAGAGGCACTGAAGCTTTCTTT. Residues: CASSPRRRGTEAFF.